A selection of T cell receptor beta chains follows, all from one sample in a study of cytotoxic CD8 clonotypes in ibrutinib-treated CLL. Generated by immunoSEQ multiplex PCR, the TCRdb table keeps only in-frame clones and is missing some. The sample includes about 60,000 clones, roughly 49% of them seen just once. Sequencing was performed on PBMCs, taken at disease progression, from a patient treated with ibrutinib. These TCRs come from a human donor with chronic lymphocytic leukemia. CDR3s include the opening cysteine and the closing phenylalanine or tryptophan. The order of the fields is D gene, CDR3 length, V gene, J gene, CDR3 protein. D genes are given only for firm matches.

NA	15	TRBV19	TRBJ2-1	CASSIVAAADIEQFF
TRBD1	15	TRBV12-5	TRBJ2-7	CASGLHRDRAYEQYF
NA	14	TRBV5-6	TRBJ1-6	CASSLGVVNSPLHF
NA	15	TRBV7-9	TRBJ1-2	CASSLGVSGAYGYTF
TRBD2	16	TRBV6-5	TRBJ2-3	CASSYSLAGRTDTQYF
NA	16	TRBV5-6	TRBJ2-1	CASSRSWGESYNEQFF
TRBD1	14	TRBV5-6	TRBJ1-4	CASSPTGLGEKLFF
TRBD2	15	TRBV13	TRBJ2-7	CASSAVKSGAYEQYF
NA	13	TRBV30	TRBJ1-5	CAWSIRDNQPQHF
NA	13	TRBV18	TRBJ2-7	CASSPATGSEQYF
TRBD1	13	TRBV7-2	TRBJ1-3	CASSRGGRNTIYF
NA	15	TRBV18	TRBJ1-1	CASSPLQGTNTEAFF
NA	12	TRBV7-9	TRBJ2-5	CASSLIQETQYF
NA	14	TRBV29-1	TRBJ2-6	CSVETGSGANVLTF
NA	14	TRBV18	TRBJ2-7	CATRVGTSSYEQYF
TRBD2	15	TRBV5-1	TRBJ2-3	CASRRRLAGTDTQYF
TRBD2	16	TRBV7-2	TRBJ2-1	CASSSPAGLAYNEQFF
NA	14	TRBV25-1	TRBJ2-5	CASSEGHPQETQYF
NA	13	TRBV6-5	TRBJ2-7	CASSYLLQGVEYF
NA	16	TRBV27	TRBJ1-5	CASSPGTILSNQPQHF
NA	15	TRBV30	TRBJ2-6	CAWASAVSGANVLTF
NA	13	TRBV7-3	TRBJ1-1	CASRRGVNTEAFF
NA	15	TRBV28	TRBJ2-2	CASSRRTLNTGELFF
NA	14	TRBV5-1	TRBJ2-7	CASSLGQGPYEQYF
NA	14	TRBV10-3	TRBJ1-5	CAISEVGGREPQHF
NA	14	TRBV19	TRBJ2-7	CASSISDFSYEQYF
NA	14	TRBV5-1	TRBJ2-3	CASSLEDSTDTQYF
NA	11	TRBV30	TRBJ2-4	CAWSVGDIQYF
TRBD1	16	TRBV18	TRBJ2-7	CASSPVPGQGAGEQYF
TRBD2	16	TRBV29-1	TRBJ2-2	CSVNRLAGENTGELFF
NA	14	TRBV5-1	TRBJ2-1	CASSLEQSYNEQFF
TRBD1	14	TRBV5-1	TRBJ2-5	CASSQDRGQETQYF